The rows below give T cell receptor beta chains drawn from one sample of a study of shared clonotypes between healthy human individuals. Sequencing was performed with immunoSEQ multiplex PCR; in TCRdb, only in-frame clones are kept and a portion is missing. This table has about 870,000 clones, nearly 95% appearing once. Sequences were obtained from naive CD8+ T cells sorted from blood. These TCRs come from a man under 40 in good health. The CDR3 runs from the conserved cysteine through the conserved F or W. The order of the fields is D gene, V gene, J gene, clone size, CDR3 DNA, CDR3 protein. D genes are given only for firm matches. Size tells how often a clone was seen (once, few, many) or the class of an expanded clone, and some rows leave it out.

>TRBD2|TRBV27|TRBJ2-1|NA
TGTGCCAGCAGCACTGTCGGGGGGGCCTACAATGAGCAGTTCTTC
CASSTVGGAYNEQFF
>NA|TRBV7-6|TRBJ2-1|NA
TGTGCCAGCAGCTTAACCTCTCGCTATGATGAGCAGTTCTTC
CASSLTSRYDEQFF
>TRBD1|TRBV7-6|TRBJ2-7|NA
TGTGCCAGCAGCTTAGTAACAGGGGGCTACGAGCAGTACTTC
CASSLVTGGYEQYF
>NA|TRBV27|TRBJ2-7|NA
TGTGCCAGCAGTTTATCGTTTGGACAGCAGACCTACGAGCAGTACTTC
CASSLSFGQQTYEQYF
>NA|TRBV9|TRBJ1-5|NA
TGTGCCAGCAGCCACGGGCCTGACACGGGAAGTTTCAATCAGCCCCAGCATTTT
CASSHGPDTGSFNQPQHF
>NA|TRBV28|TRBJ2-7|NA
TGTGCCAGCACATCTGGGACGAGCTACGAGCAGTACTTC
CASTSGTSYEQYF
>NA|TRBV11-2|TRBJ2-1|NA
TGTGCCAGCAGCTTAATGGGAGGCTACAATGAGCAGTTCTTC
CASSLMGGYNEQFF
>NA|TRBV28|TRBJ1-1|once
TGTGCCAGCAGTTTTTTCAGGGCGAACACTGAAGCTTTCTTT
CASSFFRANTEAFF
>NA|TRBV27|TRBJ2-2|NA
TGTGCCAGCGCCGAGATCCTAGCAGTGGCCGGGGAGCTGTTTTTT
CASAEILAVAGELFF
>NA|TRBV19|TRBJ2-7|NA
TGTGCCAGTAGTCAAAGGCCCACCTACGAGCAGTACTTC
CASSQRPTYEQYF
>NA|TRBV7-2|TRBJ1-2|NA
TGTGCCAGCAGAAAACCCCTGGGTCTGGGCTACACCTTC
CASRKPLGLGYTF
>TRBD2|TRBV15|TRBJ2-7|NA
TGTGCCACCAGCGATAGCGGCCACGTCGAGCGGGACGACTACGAGCAGTACTTC
CATSDSGHVERDDYEQYF
>TRBD2|TRBV5-1|TRBJ2-5|NA
TGCGCCAGCAGCTTGTTTGAGCGGGGAGAAGAGACCCAGTACTTC
CASSLFERGEETQYF
>NA|TRBV4-1|TRBJ2-3|NA
TGCGCCAGCAGCCAAGGATTCGGCACAGATACGCAGTATTTT
CASSQGFGTDTQYF
>NA|TRBV27|TRBJ1-5|NA
TGTGCCAGCAGTTCTGGGGGAACGAATCAGCCCCAGCATTTT
CASSSGGTNQPQHF
>NA|TRBV7-9|TRBJ2-7|once
TGTGCCAGCAGCTCCGAGGACTCTCGCTACGAGCAGTACTTC
CASSSEDSRYEQYF
>TRBD2|TRBV7-9|TRBJ2-1|NA
TGTGCCAGCAGCTTAGGAGGACTAGCGGGAGGGAGTGAGCAGTTCTTC
CASSLGGLAGGSEQFF
>NA|TRBV7-9|TRBJ2-1|NA
TGTGCCAGCAGCTCCACTCCTGGGGGTCCCTACAATGAGCAGTTCTTC
CASSSTPGGPYNEQFF
>NA|TRBV7-2|TRBJ2-1|NA
TGTGCCAGCAGCCTTTGGGAATACAATGAGCAGTTCTTC
CASSLWEYNEQFF
>NA|TRBV28|TRBJ2-1|NA
TGTGCCAGCAGTCCTCGGACTTCCTACTCCTACAATGAGCAGTTCTTC
CASSPRTSYSYNEQFF
>NA|TRBV28|TRBJ2-1|NA
TGTGCCAGCGAGCTAGCAGCAGGCAATGAGCAGTTCTTC
CASELAAGNEQFF
>TRBD1|TRBV27|TRBJ1-1|NA
TGTGCCAGCAGTCCCCCAGGGGGCAGGGTCACTGAAGCTTTCTTT
CASSPPGGRVTEAFF
>TRBD1|TRBV6-1|TRBJ2-7|NA
TGTGCCAGCAGTATAACCACAGGGGCCTACGAGCAGTACTTC
CASSITTGAYEQYF
>NA|TRBV7-9|TRBJ2-6|NA
TGTGCCAGCAGCCACTTACAATCTGGGGCCAACGTCCTGACTTTC
CASSHLQSGANVLTF
>TRBD1|TRBV7-9|TRBJ2-7|once
TGTGCCAGCTTGAATCAGTGGGACAGGGGCACCTACGAGCAGTACTTC
CASLNQWDRGTYEQYF
>NA|TRBV21-1|TRBJ2-3|once
TGTGCCAGCAGCAAAGACCAGGGTAGCGGGGACACAGATACGCAGTATTTT
CASSKDQGSGDTDTQYF
>NA|TRBV27|TRBJ2-1|NA
TGTGCCAGCAGTTTGGACAGCGGCTACAATGAGCAGTTCTTC
CASSLDSGYNEQFF
>TRBD2|TRBV27|TRBJ2-7|NA
TGTGCCAGCAGACGGACTAGCGGGAGGGGAATGTACTTC
CASRRTSGRGMYF
>NA|TRBV21-1|TRBJ2-2|NA
TGTGCCAGCAGCAGGCAGAGGGAGCTGTTTTTT
CASSRQRELFF
>NA|TRBV9|TRBJ1-2|NA
TGTGCCAGCAGCGTAGAAACTAGTTCCTATGGCTACACCTTC
CASSVETSSYGYTF
>TRBD2|TRBV14|TRBJ2-3|NA
TGTGCCAGCAGCCAATTAGGGACTAGCGGGAGTAGGGATACGCAGTATTTT
CASSQLGTSGSRDTQYF
>TRBD2|TRBV11-2|TRBJ2-1|NA
TGTGCCAGCAGCGAACCGATCGGGACTAGATTTACTGAGCAGTTCTTC
CASSEPIGTRFTEQFF
>TRBD2|TRBV5-4|TRBJ2-1|few
TGTGCCAGCAGCCCCGGGACTAGCGACAATGAGCAGTTCTTC
CASSPGTSDNEQFF
>NA|TRBV19|TRBJ2-1|NA
TGTGCCAGTACAGAGCTCTCCTACAATGAGCAGTTCTTC
CASTELSYNEQFF
>TRBD2|TRBV13|TRBJ2-5|NA
TGTGCCAGCAGCTCCCTAGCGGGCGTTGAGACCCAGTACTTC
CASSSLAGVETQYF
>NA|TRBV29-1|TRBJ1-4|once
TGCAGCGCCCTGACAGGCAAAAATGAAAAACTGTTTTTT
CSALTGKNEKLFF
>TRBD2|TRBV30|TRBJ2-1|NA
TGTGCCGCTATCCCGGGAGGCTCCTACAATGAGCAGTTCTTC
CAAIPGGSYNEQFF
>NA|TRBV6-5|TRBJ1-1|NA
TGTGCCAGCAGTTACTCTGTAGTCACTGAAGCTTTCTTT
CASSYSVVTEAFF
>TRBD2|TRBV29-1|TRBJ2-5|NA
TGCAGCGTTGAGGCGCGGACTAGCGGGAGTGAGACCCAGTACTTC
CSVEARTSGSETQYF
>TRBD1|TRBV6-6|TRBJ1-1|NA
TGTGCCAGCAGCTGGGACAGGGCCGGCACTGAAGCTTTCTTT
CASSWDRAGTEAFF
>NA|TRBV27|TRBJ1-1|NA
TGTGCCAGCAGTTTGTGGGGGTACACTGAAGCTTTCTTT
CASSLWGYTEAFF
>TRBD2|TRBV19|TRBJ2-2|few
TGTGCCAGTAGTCCTACCCTTTCGGGAGGGACCGGGGAGCTGTTTTTT
CASSPTLSGGTGELFF
>TRBD2|TRBV28|TRBJ2-1|NA
TGTGCCAGCAGTTACGCTGGGGGAGGGAATGAGCAGTTCTTC
CASSYAGGGNEQFF
>NA|TRBV27|TRBJ2-1|NA
TGTGCCAGCAGTCTTCCCAGTGAGGGTTACAATGAGCAGTTCTTC
CASSLPSEGYNEQFF
>NA|TRBV27|TRBJ2-1|once
TGTGCCAGCAGCCGGACCGTTATGTTCAATGAGCAGTTCTTC
CASSRTVMFNEQFF
>NA|TRBV7-9|TRBJ2-5|NA
TGTGCCAGCAGCTTAGCGGGGATCGAGGGGCAAGAGACCCAGTACTTC
CASSLAGIEGQETQYF
>NA|TRBV11-2|TRBJ1-2|NA
TGTGCCAGCAGCCTTCCCTCTAACCCAAACTATGGCTACACCTTC
CASSLPSNPNYGYTF
>TRBD1|TRBV19|TRBJ1-2|NA
TGTGCCAGTAGTATACCCGGGACAGCATTCTATGGCTACACCTTC
CASSIPGTAFYGYTF
>NA|TRBV7-9|TRBJ2-5|NA
TGTGCCAGCAGCTTGGGAAAAATTTTAATGGAGACCCAGTACTTC
CASSLGKILMETQYF
>TRBD1|TRBV7-3|TRBJ2-5|NA
TGTGCCAGCAGCCACGCAGGGGGCTCGGAGACCCAGTACTTC
CASSHAGGSETQYF
>TRBD1|TRBV11-2|TRBJ2-7|NA
TGTGCCAGCAGCGCGCGGGACAGGCTCTCCTACGAGCAGTACTTC
CASSARDRLSYEQYF
>TRBD1|TRBV7-9|TRBJ2-1|NA
TGTGCCAGCAGCCGGGACAGCTACAATGAGCAGTTCTTC
CASSRDSYNEQFF